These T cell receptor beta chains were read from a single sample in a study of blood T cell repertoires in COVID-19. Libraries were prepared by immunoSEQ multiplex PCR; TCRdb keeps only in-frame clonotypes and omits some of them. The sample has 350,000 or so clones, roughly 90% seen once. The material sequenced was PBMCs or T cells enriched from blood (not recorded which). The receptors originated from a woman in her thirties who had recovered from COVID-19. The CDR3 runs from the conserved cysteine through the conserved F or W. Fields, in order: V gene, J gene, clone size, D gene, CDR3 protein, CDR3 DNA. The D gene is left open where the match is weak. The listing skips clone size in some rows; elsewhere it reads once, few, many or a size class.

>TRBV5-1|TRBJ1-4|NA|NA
CASSTTGLKLFF
TGCGCCAGCAGCACAACAGGGTTGAAACTGTTTTTT
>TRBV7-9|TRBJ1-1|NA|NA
CASSLQGETEAFF
TGTGCCAGCAGCTTACAGGGTGAGACTGAAGCTTTCTTT
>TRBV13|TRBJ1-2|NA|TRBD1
CASSVDRGYGYTF
TGTGCCAGCAGCGTCGACAGGGGCTATGGCTACACCTTC
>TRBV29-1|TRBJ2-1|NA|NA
CSVDVGWGAYNEQFF
TGCAGCGTTGATGTGGGTTGGGGGGCCTACAATGAGCAGTTCTTC
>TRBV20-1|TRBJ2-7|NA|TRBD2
CSASYLAVTSSYEQYF
TGCAGTGCTAGTTACCTAGCGGTTACGAGCTCCTACGAGCAGTACTTC
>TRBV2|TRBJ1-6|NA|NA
CASSVRAPSYNSPLHF
TGTGCCAGCAGTGTAAGAGCGCCCTCCTATAATTCACCCCTCCACTTT
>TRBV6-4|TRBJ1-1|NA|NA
CASSGIPEEAFF
TGTGCCAGCAGTGGCATACCGGAGGAAGCTTTCTTT
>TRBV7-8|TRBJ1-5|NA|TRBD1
CASSLTPGQGSNQPQHF
TGTGCCAGCAGCTTAACACCGGGACAGGGAAGCAATCAGCCCCAGCATTTT
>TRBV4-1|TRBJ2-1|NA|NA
CASSRSVGAESRFF
TGCGCCAGCAGCCGGAGCGTAGGGGCCGAGAGCAGGTTCTTC
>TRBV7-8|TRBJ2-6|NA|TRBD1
CASSRKDRGAGANVLTF
TGTGCCAGCAGCAGAAAAGACAGGGGGGCCGGGGCCAACGTCCTGACTTTC
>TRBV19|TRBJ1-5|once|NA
CASTPSLAQPQHF
TGTGCCAGTACCCCCTCCTTAGCTCAGCCCCAGCATTTT
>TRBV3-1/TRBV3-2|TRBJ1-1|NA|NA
CASSPQGILNTEAFF
TGTGCCAGCAGCCCCCAGGGGATTTTGAACACTGAAGCTTTCTTT
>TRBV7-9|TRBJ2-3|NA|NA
CASSFAGASDTQYF
TGTGCCAGCAGCTTTGCAGGGGCCTCAGATACGCAGTATTTT
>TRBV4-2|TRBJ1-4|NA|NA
CASSQRAGDEKLFF
TGTGCCAGCAGCCAGAGGGCAGGGGATGAAAAACTGTTTTTT
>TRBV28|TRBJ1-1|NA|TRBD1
CASSFGRRGSLGNTEAFF
TGTGCCAGCAGTTTTGGTCGCAGGGGGTCCTTAGGGAACACTGAAGCTTTCTTT
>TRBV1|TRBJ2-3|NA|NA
CTSSHMTGDTQYF
TGCACCAGCAGCCACATGACGGGAGATACGCAGTATTTT
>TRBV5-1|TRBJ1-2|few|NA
CASGLTGGYGYTF
TGCGCCAGCGGGTTGACAGGTGGCTATGGCTACACCTTC
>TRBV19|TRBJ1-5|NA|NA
CASMDFGNQPQHF
TGTGCCAGTATGGACTTCGGCAATCAGCCCCAGCATTTT
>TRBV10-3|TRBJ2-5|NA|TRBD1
CASFDRGETQYF
TGTGCCTCCTTTGACAGGGGGGAGACCCAGTACTTC
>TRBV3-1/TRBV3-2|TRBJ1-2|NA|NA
CASSQEGSYGYTF
TGTGCCAGCAGCCAAGAGGGCTCATATGGCTACACCTTC
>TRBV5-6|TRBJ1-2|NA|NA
CASSPTRRVNYGYTF
TGTGCCAGCAGCCCCACTAGGCGGGTTAACTATGGCTACACCTTC
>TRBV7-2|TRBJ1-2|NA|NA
CASSLLREAYGYTF
TGTGCCAGCAGCTTACTGCGGGAGGCCTATGGCTACACCTTC
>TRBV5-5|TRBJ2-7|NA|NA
CASSFGVSYEQYF
TGTGCCAGCAGCTTCGGAGTCAGCTACGAGCAGTACTTC
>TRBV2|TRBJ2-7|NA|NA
CASSEALGGAGYEQYF
TGTGCCAGCAGTGAAGCGCTTGGGGGGGCCGGGTACGAGCAGTACTTC
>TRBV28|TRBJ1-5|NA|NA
CASRMGLGGNQPQHF
TGTGCCAGCAGGATGGGACTTGGCGGAAATCAGCCCCAGCATTTT
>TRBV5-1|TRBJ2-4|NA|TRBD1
CASSKGTVGNIQYF
TGCGCCAGCAGCAAAGGGACAGTCGGGAACATTCAGTACTTC
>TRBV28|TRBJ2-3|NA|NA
CASSLGQQSTDTQYF
TGTGCCAGCAGTTTAGGGCAACAGAGCACAGATACGCAGTATTTT
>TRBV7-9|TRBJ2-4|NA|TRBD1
CASSPGDREVNIQYF
TGTGCCAGCAGCCCAGGGGACAGGGAGGTAAACATTCAGTACTTC
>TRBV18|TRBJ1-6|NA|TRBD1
CASSPGQGRALHF
TGTGCCAGCTCACCAGGACAGGGCAGGGCCCTCCACTTT
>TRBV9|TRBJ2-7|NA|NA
CASSPGTRGPPYEQYF
TGTGCCAGCAGCCCAGGGACTCGGGGACCCCCCTACGAGCAGTACTTC
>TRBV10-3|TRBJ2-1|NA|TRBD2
CAISESQAGGLENEQFF
TGTGCCATCAGTGAGTCGCAGGCGGGGGGGTTAGAGAATGAGCAGTTCTTC
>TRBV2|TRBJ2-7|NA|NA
CASSQQQWYEQYF
TGTGCCAGCAGCCAACAACAATGGTACGAGCAGTACTTC
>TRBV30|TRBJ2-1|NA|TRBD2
CAWSPPGRGNEQFF
TGTGCCTGGAGTCCACCCGGGAGGGGGAATGAGCAGTTCTTC
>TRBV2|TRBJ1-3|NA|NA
CASSGTMTGNTIYF
TGTGCCAGCTCCGGGACAATGACTGGAAACACCATATATTTT
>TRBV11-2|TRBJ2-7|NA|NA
CASSLSVKPYEQYF
TGTGCCAGCAGCTTATCGGTTAAGCCCTACGAGCAGTACTTC
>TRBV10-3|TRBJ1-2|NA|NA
CAISESRVEDGYTF
TGTGCCATCAGTGAGTCTAGAGTCGAGGATGGCTACACCTTC
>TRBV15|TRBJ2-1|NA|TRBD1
CATLTAPSRDRGGNEQFF
TGTGCCACCCTCACTGCCCCGTCAAGAGACAGGGGGGGCAATGAGCAGTTCTTC
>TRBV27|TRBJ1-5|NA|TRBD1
CASSPGGTGSQPQHF
TGTGCCAGCAGCCCGGGTGGGACAGGGAGTCAGCCCCAGCATTTT
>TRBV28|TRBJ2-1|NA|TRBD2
CASSPTSGGAGNEQFF
TGTGCCAGCAGTCCTACTAGCGGGGGGGCCGGGAATGAGCAGTTCTTC
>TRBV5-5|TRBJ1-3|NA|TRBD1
CASSPGLGQGYSGNTIYF
TGTGCCAGCAGCCCGGGGTTGGGACAGGGGTACTCTGGAAACACCATATATTTT
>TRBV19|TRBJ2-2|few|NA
CASSIFSGYTGELFF
TGTGCCAGTAGTATATTCTCAGGGTACACCGGGGAGCTGTTTTTT
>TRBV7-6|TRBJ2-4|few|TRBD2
CASSLEDPTSGGAYPKNIQYF
TGTGCCAGCAGCTTAGAGGACCCAACTAGCGGGGGGGCGTACCCCAAAAACATTCAGTACTTC
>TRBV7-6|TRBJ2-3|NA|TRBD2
CASSLGSGGPDTQYF
TGTGCCAGCAGCTTAGGAAGCGGGGGGCCAGATACGCAGTATTTT
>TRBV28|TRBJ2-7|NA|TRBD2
CASSLILAGTYEQYF
TGTGCCAGCAGTTTAATCCTAGCGGGTACCTACGAGCAGTACTTC
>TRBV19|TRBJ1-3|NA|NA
CASSIPGGFSGNTIYF
TGTGCCAGTAGTATTCCTGGCGGTTTCTCTGGAAACACCATATATTTT
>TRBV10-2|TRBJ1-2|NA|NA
CASSELGVRRPGQDNYGYTF
TGCGCCAGCAGTGAGCTGGGAGTAAGGCGGCCGGGACAAGATAACTATGGCTACACCTTC
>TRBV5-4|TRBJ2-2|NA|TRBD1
CASSIGGNTGELFF
TGTGCCAGCAGCATAGGGGGCAACACCGGGGAGCTGTTTTTT
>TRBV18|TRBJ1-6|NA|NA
CASSPRQMSSYNSPLHF
TGTGCCAGCTCACCAAGACAGATGAGCTCCTATAATTCACCCCTCCACTTT
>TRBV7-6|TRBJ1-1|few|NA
CASSPVSGVRTEAFF
TGTGCCAGCAGCCCGGTATCAGGGGTTCGCACTGAAGCTTTCTTT
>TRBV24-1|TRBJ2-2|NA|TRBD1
CATSGATGTGKTGELFF
TGTGCCACCAGTGGCGCCACCGGGACAGGAAAGACCGGGGAGCTGTTTTTT
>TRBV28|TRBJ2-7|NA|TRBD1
CASSPTNRDRTYEQYF
TGTGCCAGCAGTCCGACGAACCGGGACAGGACCTACGAGCAGTACTTC
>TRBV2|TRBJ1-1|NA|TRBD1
CASSGRDRGDTEAFF
TGTGCCAGCAGTGGCCGGGACAGGGGTGACACTGAAGCTTTCTTT
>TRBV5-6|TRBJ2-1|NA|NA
CASSASQGNEQFF
TGTGCCAGCAGCGCCTCACAGGGAAATGAGCAGTTCTTC
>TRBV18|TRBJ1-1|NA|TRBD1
CASNDRDTEAFF
TGTGCCAGTAACGACAGGGACACTGAAGCTTTCTTT
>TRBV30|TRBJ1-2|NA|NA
CAWSPSPDLGYTF
TGTGCCTGGAGTCCATCCCCCGATCTAGGCTACACCTTC